The clone carrying this TCR beta chain was counted only a few times. Its antigen remains unknown. The germline V gene encodes CDR1 MNHEY and CDR2 SMNVEV (reference sequence). This CDR3 comprises 14 residues. V gave up 3 bases and J gave up 2 bases, with 9 bases separating them. This entry is derived from a study of post-analysis software for immune sequencing data. Whole-study findings and limits: Five TRBV segments, including TRBV5-6, TRBV5-1 and TRBV20-1, were more frequent in patients than controls. Controls' normalized Chao1 diversity significantly exceeded that of multiple sclerosis patients.

Researchers reported that TCR beta cDNA libraries carried unique molecular identifiers. TCRdb re-analysed the PCR reads in MiXCR, keeping a single row per CDR3 protein. This table holds around 440,000 distinct CDR3 sequences, roughly 46% found once. The chain recombines TRBV27 with TRBJ2-3, with D hard to call. Sequencing used blood. The source of this sequence is a girl aged 10 to 17 with multiple sclerosis. The DNA for the CDR3 is TGTGCCAGCAGTTTGTCAGAAAACACAGATACGCAGTATTTT. Amino acids: CASSLSENTDTQYF.